Below, 18 T cell receptor beta chains from the same sample are listed, as sequenced in a study of blood T cell repertoires in COVID-19. TCRdb keeps only in-frame clones here, not all; method: immunoSEQ multiplex PCR. The profile shows 190,000 or so clones, about 85% of them singletons. Material: PBMCs or T cells enriched from blood (not recorded which). Receptor source: a man aged 35 to 55 who had recovered from COVID-19.

This clone appeared a few times. This sequence joins TRBV28 and TRBJ1-6, with 10 bases lining up with TRBD1. V shed 6 bases, J shed 9 bases, and the junction held 8 bases outside the gene matches. The CDR3 has 15 residues. From germline, CDR1 is MDHEN and CDR2 SYDVKM. The CDR3 coding sequence is TGTGCCAGCAGACTGGGACAGGGGTATCGTTCACCCCTCCACTTT. Encoded protein: CASRLGQGYRSPLHF. The variable domain in full, completed from reference TRBV28 and TRBJ1-6, reads DVKVTQSSRYLVKRTGEKVFLECVQDMDHENMFWYRQDPGLGLRLIYFSYDVKMKEKGDIPEGYSVSREKKERFSLILESASTNQTSMYLCASRLGQGYRSPLHFGNGTRLTVT.

In DNA form, the CDR3 reads TGTGCCAGCAGTTATAAACAGGCCTACGAGCAGTACTTC. It encodes CASSYKQAYEQYF. V gene TRBV6-2 or TRBV6-3 combines with J gene TRBJ2-7, with a weak D call TRBD1 (5 bases). CDR3 length: 13 amino acids. The V and J ends lost 3 bases and 2 bases respectively, with 8 bases between them. Germline assignment: CDR1 MNHEY and CDR2 SVGEGT.

This clone showed up just a few times. V gene TRBV20-1 combines with J gene TRBJ1-2; tentative D call: TRBD1 (5 bases). V lost 3 bases and J 2 bases, leaving 7 bases between the germline ends. CDR3 length: 12 residues. Germline V lookup: CDR1 DFQATT, CDR2 SNEGSKA (reference sequence). DNA for the CDR3: TGCAGTGCTAGTGCAGGGAACTATGGCTACACCTTC. Translation: CSASAGNYGYTF.

This sequence joins TRBV24-1 and TRBJ2-7, with D possibly TRBD2 on 6 matching bases. The V gene lost 8 bases and the J gene lost 7 bases, with 20 bases spanning the gap. Germline V gives CDR1 KGHDR, CDR2 SFDVKD. This CDR3 has 14 amino acids. The CDR3 nucleotides read TGTGCCACCATGCCGGGACGGGGGACGTGGGAGCAGTACTTC. It yields the protein CATMPGRGTWEQYF.

About this clone: In the same sample, other DNA sequences code for this CDR3. The chain joins TRBV6-5 to TRBJ1-1, with D possibly being TRBD1 (5 bases). Deletions cut 0 bases from V and 5 bases from J, with 10 bases between. The CDR3 loop spans 14 amino acids. CDR1 and CDR2 (germline): MNHEY, SVGAGI. Written as DNA, the CDR3 is TGTGCCAGCAGTTACTCTGACAGAGCGACTGAAGCTTTCTTT. Residues: CASSYSDRATEAFF.

The chain links TRBV19 to TRBJ2-1; TRBD2 is a possible D gene (6 bases). Trimming took off 7 bases at V and 7 bases at J, with 11 bases between the two ends. Germline V gives CDR1 LNHDA, CDR2 SQIVND (reference sequence). The CDR3 covers 12 residues. CDR3 sequence reads: CASKARGNEQFF. In DNA, the CDR3 is TGTGCCAGTAAAGCCCGGGGGAATGAGCAGTTCTTC. Drawing the rest from reference TRBV19 and TRBJ2-1, the complete variable domain is DGGITQSPKYLFRKEGQNVTLSCEQNLNHDAMYWYRQDPGQGLRLIYYSQIVNDFQKGDIAEGYSVSREKKESFPLTVTSAQKNPTAFYLCASKARGNEQFFGPGTRLTVL.

As DNA, the CDR3 is TGTGCCAGCAGCCAGACAGGGATAGTCAACAATGAGCAGTTCTTC. Translating it yields CASSQTGIVNNEQFF. The genes are TRBV5-8 and TRBJ2-1, with 7 bases lining up with TRBD1. The germline gives CDR1 SGHTS, CDR2 YDEGEE. This CDR3 is built from 15 residues. V dropped 4 bases and J dropped 5; count of bases not matched to a gene: 9.

The chain combines TRBV7-9 with TRBJ2-2; the match to TRBD2 covers 11 bases. The ends lost 4 bases at V and 2 bases at J; junction bases unmatched: 9. Germline CDR1 is SEHNR and CDR2 is FQNEAQ (reference sequence). The CDR3 loop spans 18 amino acids. CDR3 DNA: TGTGCCAGCAGCTCCCAAGGGACTAGCGGACTTAACACCGGGGAGCTGTTTTTT. It encodes CASSSQGTSGLNTGELFF.

The V gene is TRBV9, the J gene TRBJ1-5, with a weak D call TRBD1 (6 bases). CDR1 and CDR2 (germline): SGDLS, YYNGEE. The V gene lost 3 bases and the J gene lost 6 bases, with 16 bases spanning the gap. The CDR3 loop spans 15 amino acids. The CDR3 loop reads CASSAGHDGGQPQHF. DNA of the CDR3: TGTGCCAGCAGCGCGGGACACGACGGAGGTCAGCCCCAGCATTTT.

This clone was detected only once. The rearrangement joins TRBV11-3 to TRBJ2-1; 7 bases map to TRBD1. Germline V gene data show CDR1 as SGHNT and CDR2 as YENEEA. V lost 3 bases to trimming and J lost 2 bases; unmatched junction nucleotides: 4. CDR3 length: 15 amino acids. The CDR3 reads CASSFWQGAYNEQFF. Written as DNA, the CDR3 is TGTGCCAGCAGCTTTTGGCAGGGGGCCTACAATGAGCAGTTCTTC.

V is TRBV19 and J is TRBJ2-1; TRBD2 aligns across 10 bases. CDR1 and CDR2 (germline): LNHDA, SQIVND (reference sequence). This CDR3 has 15 amino acids. The V segment lost 7 bases and the J segment 6 bases; nucleotides outside the gene matches: 9. The DNA for the CDR3 is TGTGCCAGTAATCTAGCGGGAGACCCCAGCAATGAGCAGTTCTTC. Amino acids: CASNLAGDPSNEQFF.

Regarding this clone: At one boundary the junction diverges from the germline segment, which might be a read error. This sequence joins TRBV12-3 or TRBV12-4 and TRBJ1-3; D possibly corresponds to TRBD1 (6 bases). The CDR3 is made up of 11 amino acids. The CDR3 DNA reads as TGTGCCAGCAGTTTCGGGGGGGCTCGGGATTTT. Amino acids: CASSFGGARDF.

The V call is TRBV3-1 (or the pseudogene TRBV3-2), the J call TRBJ1-2, with a weak D call TRBD1 (5 bases). The ends were cut back, 1 base at V and 8 bases at J, with 11 bases in the middle. The CDR3 totals 13 residues. Germline CDR1 and CDR2: LGHDT and YNNKEL (reference sequence). The CDR3 is CASSQGQAGGYTF. CDR3 nucleotide sequence: TGTGCCAGCAGCCAAGGGCAGGCAGGGGGCTACACCTTC.

CDR3 protein: CATSGLHSGNTIYF. DNA of the CDR3: TGTGCCACATCGGGACTCCACTCTGGAAACACCATATATTTT. The V call is TRBV25-1, the J call TRBJ1-3; D perhaps matches TRBD1 (5 bases). The V end was cut by 10 bases, the J end by 0 bases, with 13 bases between. From germline, CDR1 is MGHDK and CDR2 SYGVNS. The CDR3 is 14 residues long. The entire variable domain, with the rest obtained from reference TRBV25-1 and TRBJ1-3, is as follows: EADIYQTPRYLVIGTGKKITLECSQTMGHDKMYWYQQDPGMELHLIHYSYGVNSTEKGDLSSESTVSRIRTEHFPLTLESARPSHTSQYLCATSGLHSGNTIYFGEGSWLTVV.

The chain uses TRBV5-4 and TRBJ2-4, with 9 bases fitting TRBD1. The germline CDR1 and CDR2 sequences are SGHNT and YYREEE (reference sequence). V shed 4 bases, J shed 10 bases, and the junction held 9 bases outside the gene matches. The CDR3 loop spans 14 amino acids. Here the CDR3 reads CASSRDRGREIQYF. CDR3 nucleotide sequence: TGTGCCAGCAGCCGAGACAGGGGGAGAGAAATTCAGTACTTC.

The V gene is TRBV5-4, the J gene TRBJ2-7; the match to TRBD2 covers 8 bases. Germline CDR1 reads SGHNT; CDR2 reads YYREEE (reference sequence). CDR3 size: 15 residues. After removal of 5 bases from V and 2 bases from J, the junction contained 9 bases not matched to a gene. This chain's CDR3 is CASRTPGLVTYEQYF. The DNA of the CDR3 is TGTGCCAGCAGGACTCCGGGACTAGTAACCTACGAGCAGTACTTC.

The chain is built from TRBV27 and TRBJ2-1; tentatively, D is TRBD1 (6 bases). CDR1 and CDR2 (germline): MNHEY, SMNVEV (reference sequence). Trimming stripped 2 bases from V and 0 bases from J, with 11 bases between. The length of the CDR3 is 16 residues. The CDR3 DNA follows: TGTGCCAGCAGTTTACCCAGGGGTAGCTCCTACAATGAGCAGTTCTTC. Translating it yields CASSLPRGSSYNEQFF.

The V gene is TRBV19, the J gene TRBJ1-3; 7 bases are shared with TRBD1. In germline, CDR1 is LNHDA, CDR2 SQIVND (reference sequence). V lost 10 bases and J lost 2; bases outside the gene matches: 5. This CDR3 has 13 amino acids. CDR3 sequence (DNA): TGTGCCACAGGAGACAGGGCTGGAAACACCATATATTTT. Translating it yields CATGDRAGNTIYF.